Presented here are 4 T cell receptor beta chains from one specimen sequenced in a study of T cells in Graves' hyperthyroidism and ophthalmopathy. What was amplified from RNA transcripts were TCR beta CDR3 regions. The HTBI primer set served for first-round RT-PCR of the TCR CDR3. TCRdb reanalysed the multiplex PCR reads using MiXCR and keeps one entry per CDR3 protein. The sample consists of fewer than 450,000 distinct CDR3 sequences, over 12% of them appearing once. Source material: blood. These receptors were taken from a man aged 50-60 years with Graves' ophthalmopathy.

The CDR3 is CASSAVPGLAGDEQYF. The CDR3 DNA reads TGTGCCAGCAGCGCCGTTCCGGGACTAGCGGGAGACGAGCAGTACTTC. V gene TRBV9 combines with J gene TRBJ2-7; 14 bases fit TRBD2. Looked up from germline, CDR1 is SGDLS and CDR2 is YYNGEE. Trimming removed 3 bases from V and 5 bases from J; junction bases left unmatched: 7. There are 16 residues in the CDR3.

This clonotype was detected only once. The chain employs TRBV2 and TRBJ2-2; the match to TRBD2 covers 13 bases. V shed 2 bases, J shed 0 bases, and the junction held 3 bases outside the gene matches. The CDR3 length is 18 residues. Per the germline V gene, CDR1 is SNHLY and CDR2 is FYNNEI. CDR3 sequence reads: CASSERTSGSPNTGELFF. The CDR3 DNA reads as TGTGCCAGCAGTGAAAGGACTAGCGGGAGCCCGAACACCGGGGAGCTGTTTTTT.

The chain couples TRBV2 to TRBJ2-4, with D possibly matching TRBD1 (5 bases). Trimming stripped 1 base from V and 6 bases from J, with 7 bases between. Germline-derived CDR1 and CDR2 are SNHLY and FYNNEI. This CDR3 region has 13 residues. The CDR3 coding sequence is TGTGCCAGCAGTGAAGGGGGCATAAACATTCAGTACTTC. It codes for CASSEGGINIQYF.

This clonotype appeared many times. This chain uses TRBV20-1 with TRBJ1-1, with no clear D. Per germline, CDR1 DFQATT and CDR2 SNEGSKA (reference sequence). V was trimmed by 1 base and J by 2 bases, leaving 8 bases between them. The CDR3 consists of 13 residues. CDR3 sequence (DNA): TGCAGTGCTAGAGTCAAGGGAAACACTGAAGCTTTCTTT. Protein product: CSARVKGNTEAFF.